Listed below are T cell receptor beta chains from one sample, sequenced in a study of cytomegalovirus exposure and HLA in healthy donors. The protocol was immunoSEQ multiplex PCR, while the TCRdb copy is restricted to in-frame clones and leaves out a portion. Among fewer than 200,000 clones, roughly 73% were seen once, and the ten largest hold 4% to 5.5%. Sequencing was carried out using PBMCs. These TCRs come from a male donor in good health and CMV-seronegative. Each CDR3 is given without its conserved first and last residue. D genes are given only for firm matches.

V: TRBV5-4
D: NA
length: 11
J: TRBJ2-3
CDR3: ASSQTGTDTQY

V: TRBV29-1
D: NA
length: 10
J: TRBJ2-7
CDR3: SVGQRRYEQY

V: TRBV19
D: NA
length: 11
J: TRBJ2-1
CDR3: ASSSGVYNEQF

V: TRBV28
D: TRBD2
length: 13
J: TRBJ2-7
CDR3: ASSAPAGAAYEQY

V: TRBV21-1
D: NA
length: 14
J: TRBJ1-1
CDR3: ASSGRTGMENTEAF

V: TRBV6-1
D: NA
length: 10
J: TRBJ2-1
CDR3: ASLYRGDEQF

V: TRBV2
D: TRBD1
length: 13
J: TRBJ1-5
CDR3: ASSGGTGENQPQH

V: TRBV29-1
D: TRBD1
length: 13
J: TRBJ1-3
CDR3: SVSANRGSGNTIY

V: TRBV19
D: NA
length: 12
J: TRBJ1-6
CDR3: ASSLQAYNSPLH

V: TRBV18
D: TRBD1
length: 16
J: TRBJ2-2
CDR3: ASSTGDRADANTGELF

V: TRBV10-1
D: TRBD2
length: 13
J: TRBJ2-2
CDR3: ASTLKGTKTGELF

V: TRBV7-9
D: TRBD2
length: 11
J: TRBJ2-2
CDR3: ASSRGGSEELF

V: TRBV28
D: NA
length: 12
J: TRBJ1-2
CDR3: ASSAWDTLYGYT

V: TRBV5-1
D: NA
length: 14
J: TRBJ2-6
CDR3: ASSLASFSGANVLT

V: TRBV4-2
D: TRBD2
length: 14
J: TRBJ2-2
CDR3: ASSHRRGGSPGELF

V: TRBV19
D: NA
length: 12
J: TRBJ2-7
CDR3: ASEGGTVPYEQY

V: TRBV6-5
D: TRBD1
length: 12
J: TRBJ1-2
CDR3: ASSYSRQGYGYT

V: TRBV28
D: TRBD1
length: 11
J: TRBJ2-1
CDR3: ASSFRDRVFPF

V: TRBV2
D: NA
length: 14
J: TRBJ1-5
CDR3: ASSVVRGNSNQPQH

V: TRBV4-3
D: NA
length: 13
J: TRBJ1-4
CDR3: ASSQSGLRDEKLF

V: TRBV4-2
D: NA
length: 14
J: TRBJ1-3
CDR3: ASSPRTESSGNTIY

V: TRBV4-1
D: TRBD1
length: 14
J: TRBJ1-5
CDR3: ASSQEGEGGGQPQH

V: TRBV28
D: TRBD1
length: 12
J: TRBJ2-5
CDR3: ASSLQGARETQY

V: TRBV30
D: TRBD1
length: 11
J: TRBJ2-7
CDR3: AWGTGALRKQY

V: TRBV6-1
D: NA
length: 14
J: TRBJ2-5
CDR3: ASSETYLAPQETQY

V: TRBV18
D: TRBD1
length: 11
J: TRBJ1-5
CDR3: ASSSQGNQPQH

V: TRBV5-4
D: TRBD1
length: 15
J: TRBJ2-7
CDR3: ASSLAARRQGAHEQY

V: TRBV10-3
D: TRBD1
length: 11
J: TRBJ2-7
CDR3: AIGDSPTYEQY

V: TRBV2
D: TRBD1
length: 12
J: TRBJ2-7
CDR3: ASKQGGPDYEQY

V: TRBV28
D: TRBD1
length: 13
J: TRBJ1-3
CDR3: ASSPGDSGGNTIY